This entry lists 21 T cell receptor beta chains sequenced from one sample in a study of T cells in tuberculosis. Data came from immunoSEQ multiplex PCR; TCRdb stores just in-frame clones and leaves some out. Of tens of thousands of clones detected, under 95% appear once; the ten largest clones hold 7.7%. Material: PBMCs. The receptors originated from a donor under 30 with latent tuberculosis or without tuberculosis infection. Some clones in this sample may be carry-over from other donors' samples.

The chain is built from TRBV5-4 and TRBJ1-2; weak D call: TRBD1 (5 bases). V was shortened by 4 bases and J by 2 bases, with 15 bases between the two germline ends. This CDR3 has 15 residues. CDR1 and CDR2 from the germline V gene are SGHNT and YYREEE (reference sequence). In DNA form, the CDR3 reads TGTGCCAGCAGCCCGGGGGACGGTCGAAACTATGGCTACACCTTC. Encoded protein: CASSPGDGRNYGYTF.

This chain connects TRBV15 to TRBJ1-1; TRBD1 agrees at 12 bases. Germline-derived CDR1 and CDR2 are LNHNV and YYDKDF (reference sequence). V was pared by 5 bases and J by 7 bases, with 8 bases of the junction left unmatched. This CDR3 spans 15 amino acids. Written as DNA, the CDR3 is TGTGCCACCAGCTCAAAGGGACAGGGGGCTAGTGAAGCTTTCTTT. It specifies CATSSKGQGASEAFF.

This clone was detected only once. The chain has TRBV27 and TRBJ2-7, with 10 bases lining up with TRBD1. Germline V CDR1 and CDR2: MNHEY, SMNVEV (reference sequence). This CDR3 has 14 residues. V lost 3 bases to trimming and J lost 6 bases; unmatched junction nucleotides: 5. The CDR3 loop reads CASSLRTGGGEQYF. The CDR3 nucleotides are TGTGCCAGCAGTTTGAGGACAGGGGGTGGCGAGCAGTACTTC.

The V and J genes are TRBV10-3 and TRBJ1-2, with D possibly TRBD1 on 6 matching bases. Trimming pared 10 bases from V and 6 bases from J, leaving 18 bases between. The CDR3 sequence is 13 residues long. Germline V lookup: CDR1 ENHRY, CDR2 SYGVKD. For the CDR3, the DNA is TGTGCCACTCAGGGGTTGTCGGGGAATGGCTACACCTTC. This translates into CATQGLSGNGYTF.

V usage is TRBV14 and J usage is TRBJ2-5, with 10 bases lining up with TRBD1. Germline CDR1 reads SGHDN; CDR2 reads FVKESK. Unmatched junction bases numbered 3, after V lost 3 bases and J lost 8 bases. The CDR3 extends over 13 amino acids. The CDR3 region has the DNA TGTGCCAGCAGCCAGGGACAGGGGTCAACCCAGTACTTC. Translation: CASSQGQGSTQYF.

This chain connects TRBV25-1 to TRBJ1-1, with a tentative D call TRBD1 (6 bases). The CDR3 contains 11 residues. The germline CDR1 and CDR2 sequences are MGHDK and SYGVNS. The germline V and J ends were trimmed by 7 bases and 8 bases, with 11 bases remaining between them. The CDR3 coding sequence is TGTGCCAGCACGTTTACAGGGGAAGCTTTCTTT. Protein product: CASTFTGEAFF.

The chain combines TRBV5-6 with TRBJ1-2; D call uncertain. V dropped 0 bases and J dropped 4 bases, with 7 bases sitting between them. The germline V gene has CDR1 SGHDT and CDR2 YYEEEE. This CDR3 contains 13 residues. The CDR3 protein is CASSLGASYGYTF. Written as DNA, the CDR3 is TGTGCCAGCAGCTTGGGGGCCTCCTATGGCTACACCTTC.

This clone has a single count. The rearrangement joins TRBV19 to TRBJ1-3, with TRBD1 matching 7 bases. Germline lookup yields CDR1 LNHDA and CDR2 SQIVND (reference sequence). This CDR3 comprises 16 residues. With V trimmed by 4 bases and J by 2 bases, 8 bases remained unmatched. This CDR3 reads CASSTEQGFPGNTIYF. In nucleotides, the CDR3 is TGTGCCAGTAGTACTGAACAGGGGTTCCCTGGAAACACCATATATTTT. Based on the CDR3 plus reference TRBV19 and TRBJ1-3, the full variable domain is DGGITQSPKYLFRKEGQNVTLSCEQNLNHDAMYWYRQDPGQGLRLIYYSQIVNDFQKGDIAEGYSVSREKKESFPLTVTSAQKNPTAFYLCASSTEQGFPGNTIYFGEGSWLTVV.

The chain is built from TRBV12-5 and TRBJ1-2; D may be TRBD1 (6 bases). The CDR3 is 16 amino acids. The germline V and J ends were trimmed by 5 bases and 2 bases, with 18 bases remaining between them. CDR1 LGHNT and CDR2 FRNRAP come from the germline V gene. This CDR3 reads CASGGGGGWRNYGYTF. In nucleotides, the CDR3 is TGTGCTAGTGGTGGGGGAGGGGGTTGGCGGAACTATGGCTACACCTTC.

J is TRBJ1-2 and V is TRBV25-1; 7 bases align to TRBD1. The germline V gene encodes CDR1 MGHDK and CDR2 SYGVNS. This CDR3 contains 13 residues. J lost 2 bases, V lost 9 bases, and 6 bases had no gene match. As DNA, the CDR3 is TGTGCCAGGTCCGGGACAGTAAACTATGGCTACACCTTC. Translation: CARSGTVNYGYTF.

The chain has TRBV6-5 and TRBJ2-2; 7 nucleotides match TRBD1. V lost 0 bases to trimming and J lost 5 bases; unmatched junction nucleotides: 6. This CDR3 has 16 amino acids. CDR1 and CDR2 from the germline V gene are MNHEY and SVGAGI. The CDR3: CASSYSGGAWTGELFF. CDR3 DNA: TGTGCCAGCAGTTACTCAGGGGGCGCATGGACCGGGGAGCTGTTTTTT.

V usage is TRBV19 and J usage is TRBJ1-3; 9 bases fit TRBD1. After removal of 4 bases from V and 0 bases from J, the junction contained 1 base not matched to a gene. CDR1 is LNHDA and CDR2 is SQIVND in the germline V gene (reference sequence). This CDR3 has 15 amino acids. In DNA form, the CDR3 reads TGTGCCAGTAGTAAGACAGGGGGCTCTGGAAACACCATATATTTT. Protein product: CASSKTGGSGNTIYF.

The chain has TRBV6-6 and TRBJ1-1; weak D call: TRBD1 (5 bases). This CDR3 contains 14 residues. Germline V gene data show CDR1 as MNHNY and CDR2 as SVGAGI (reference sequence). Between the trimmed V and J ends, which lost 7 bases and 4 bases, there was a span of 16 bases. CDR3 bases: TGTGCCAGCACGCCTTACGGGGGGGTCACTGAAGCTTTCTTT. It yields the protein CASTPYGGVTEAFF.

The chain combines TRBV10-3 with TRBJ2-7, with 12 bases fitting TRBD2. After removal of 0 bases from V and 4 bases from J, the junction contained 1 base not matched to a gene. The CDR3 is 15 amino acids. Germline CDR1 reads ENHRY; CDR2 reads SYGVKD. The CDR3 sequence: CAISESTSGSYEQYF. For the CDR3, the DNA is TGTGCCATCAGTGAGTCGACTAGCGGGAGTTACGAGCAGTACTTC.

This clone occurred once. This chain links TRBV29-1 with TRBJ2-7, with D possibly TRBD2 on 6 matching bases. Germline CDR1 is SQVTM and CDR2 is ANQGSEA. This CDR3 has 12 amino acids. V gave up 7 bases and J gave up 2 bases, with 12 bases separating them. Written as DNA, the CDR3 is TGCAGCGGGGGGACTGAGGCCTACGAGCAGTACTTC. Amino acids: CSGGTEAYEQYF.

There are a few counts of this clone. This sequence joins TRBV11-2 and TRBJ2-7, with TRBD1 identical over 8 bases. V lost 6 bases, J lost 7 bases, and 11 bases stayed unmatched. Germline V gene lookup returns CDR1 SGHAT and CDR2 FQNNGV. The CDR3 sequence is 14 residues long. CDR3: CASRFDRGVSEQYF. CDR3 coding DNA: TGTGCCAGCAGATTCGACAGGGGAGTCTCGGAGCAGTACTTC.

The J gene is TRBJ2-7, the V gene TRBV6-5; TRBD2 might be the D (5 bases). V lost 2 bases and J lost 7, with 12 bases in between. Looked up from germline, CDR1 is MNHEY and CDR2 is SVGAGI. The CDR3 extends over 13 amino acids. CDR3 coding DNA: TGTGCCAGCAGTTACCCCCCCCGCGGGGAGCAGTACTTC. Residues: CASSYPPRGEQYF.

The V call is TRBV7-9, the J call TRBJ1-4; weak D call: TRBD1 (6 bases). Germline CDR1 reads SEHNR; CDR2 reads FQNEAQ (reference sequence). The V and J ends lost 1 base and 3 bases respectively, with 6 bases between them. CDR3 length equals 14 residues. The CDR3 loop is CASSLGQANEKLFF. The DNA for the CDR3 is TGTGCCAGCAGCTTAGGACAGGCTAATGAAAAACTGTTTTTT.

This clone has just a few counts. The gene calls are TRBV2 and TRBJ2-7; 10 bases map to TRBD2. The CDR3 extends over 14 amino acids. Germline CDR1 reads SNHLY; CDR2 reads FYNNEI. Losses at the gene ends were 5 bases for V and 2 bases for J; bases not matched to a gene: 3. In DNA form, the CDR3 reads TGTGCCAGCAGTCCTAGCGGGAGAGCCTACGAGCAGTACTTC. Its protein is CASSPSGRAYEQYF.

The chain uses TRBV27 and TRBJ2-1, with 13 bases fitting TRBD2. The ends lost 6 bases at V and 9 bases at J; junction bases unmatched: 5. Per germline, CDR1 MNHEY and CDR2 SMNVEV (reference sequence). The CDR3 totals 14 residues. The CDR3 DNA sequence: TGTGCCAGCAGCCCCGGACTAGCGGGAGCTGAGCAGTTCTTC. Amino acids: CASSPGLAGAEQFF.

The chain employs TRBV5-1 and TRBJ1-4, with TRBD1 matching over 9 bases. The CDR3 covers 13 residues. Germline assignment: CDR1 SGHRS and CDR2 YFSETQ. The junction had 4 bases not matched to a gene; V was cut back by 6 bases and J by 7 bases. The CDR3 bases are TGCGCCAGCAAAAAGACAGGGGGTGAAAAACTGTTTTTT. It codes for CASKKTGGEKLFF.